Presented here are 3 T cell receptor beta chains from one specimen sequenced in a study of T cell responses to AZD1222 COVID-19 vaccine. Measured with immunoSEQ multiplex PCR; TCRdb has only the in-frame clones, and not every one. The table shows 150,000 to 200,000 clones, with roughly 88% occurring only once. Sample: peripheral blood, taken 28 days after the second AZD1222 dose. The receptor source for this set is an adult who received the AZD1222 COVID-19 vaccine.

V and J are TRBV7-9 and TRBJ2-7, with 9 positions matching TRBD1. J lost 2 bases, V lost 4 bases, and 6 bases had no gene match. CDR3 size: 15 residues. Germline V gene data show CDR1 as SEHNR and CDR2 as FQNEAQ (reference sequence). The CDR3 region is CASSWGGQGPYEQYF. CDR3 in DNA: TGTGCCAGCAGCTGGGGAGGACAGGGGCCCTACGAGCAGTACTTC.

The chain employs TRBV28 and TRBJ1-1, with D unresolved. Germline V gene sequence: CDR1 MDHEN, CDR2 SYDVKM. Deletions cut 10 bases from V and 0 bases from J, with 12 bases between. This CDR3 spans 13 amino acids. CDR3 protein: CATFSPLNTEAFF. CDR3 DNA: TGTGCCACCTTTTCTCCGTTGAACACTGAAGCTTTCTTT.

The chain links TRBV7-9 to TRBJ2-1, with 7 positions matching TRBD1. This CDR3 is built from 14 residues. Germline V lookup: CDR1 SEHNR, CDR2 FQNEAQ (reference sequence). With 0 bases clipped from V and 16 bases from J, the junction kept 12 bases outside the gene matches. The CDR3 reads CASSLAGIRDSKFF. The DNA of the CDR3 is TGTGCCAGCAGCTTAGCGGGGATCCGGGACAGTAAATTCTTC.